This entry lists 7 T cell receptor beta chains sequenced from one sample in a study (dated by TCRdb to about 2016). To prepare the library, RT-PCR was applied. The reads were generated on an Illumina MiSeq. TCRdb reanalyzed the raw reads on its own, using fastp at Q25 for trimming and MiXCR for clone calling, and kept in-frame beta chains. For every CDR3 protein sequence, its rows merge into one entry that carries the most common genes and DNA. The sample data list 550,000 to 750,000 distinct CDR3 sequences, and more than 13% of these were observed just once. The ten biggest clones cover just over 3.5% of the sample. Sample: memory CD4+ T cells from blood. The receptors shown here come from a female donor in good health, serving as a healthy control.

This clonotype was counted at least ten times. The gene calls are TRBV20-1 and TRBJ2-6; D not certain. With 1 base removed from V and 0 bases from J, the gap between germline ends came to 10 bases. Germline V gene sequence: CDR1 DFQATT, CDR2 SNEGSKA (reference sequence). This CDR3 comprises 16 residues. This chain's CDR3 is CSARGGRDSGANVLTF. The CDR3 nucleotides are TGCAGTGCTAGAGGAGGCCGCGACTCTGGGGCCAACGTCCTGACTTTC.

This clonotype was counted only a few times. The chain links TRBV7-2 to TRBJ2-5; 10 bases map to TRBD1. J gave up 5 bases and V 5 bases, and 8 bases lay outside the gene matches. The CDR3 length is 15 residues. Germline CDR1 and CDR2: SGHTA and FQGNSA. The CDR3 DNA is TGTGCCAGCAGCAGACAGGGGGCTGTGAGGGAGACCCAGTACTTC. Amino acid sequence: CASSRQGAVRETQYF.

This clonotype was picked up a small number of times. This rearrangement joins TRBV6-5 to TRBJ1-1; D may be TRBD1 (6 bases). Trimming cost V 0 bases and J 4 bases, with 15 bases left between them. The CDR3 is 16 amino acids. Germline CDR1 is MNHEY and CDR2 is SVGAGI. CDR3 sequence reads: CASSYSRGGQTTEAFF. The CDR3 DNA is TGTGCCAGCAGTTACTCAAGGGGGGGGCAGACCACTGAAGCTTTCTTT.

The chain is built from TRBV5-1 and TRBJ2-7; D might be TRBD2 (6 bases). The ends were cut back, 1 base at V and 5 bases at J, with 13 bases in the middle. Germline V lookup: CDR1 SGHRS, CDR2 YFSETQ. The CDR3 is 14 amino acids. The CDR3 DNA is TGCGCCAGCAGCTTGTCCGGGAGTCACAACGAGCAGTACTTC. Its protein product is CASSLSGSHNEQYF.

The CDR3: CASNKHNSGNTIYF. CDR3 DNA: TGTGCCAGCAACAAACATAACTCTGGAAACACCATATATTTT. The chain has TRBV7-9 and TRBJ1-3; D ambiguous. This CDR3 has 14 amino acids. CDR1 is SEHNR and CDR2 is FQNEAQ in the germline V gene (reference sequence). V was cut by 7 bases and J by 0 bases, with 10 bases left in between.

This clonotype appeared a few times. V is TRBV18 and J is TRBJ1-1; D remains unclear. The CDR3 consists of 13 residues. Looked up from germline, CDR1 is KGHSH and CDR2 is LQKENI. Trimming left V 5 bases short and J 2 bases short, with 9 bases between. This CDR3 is CASSTTPNTEAFF. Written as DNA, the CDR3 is TGTGCCAGCTCAACTACCCCCAACACTGAAGCTTTCTTT.

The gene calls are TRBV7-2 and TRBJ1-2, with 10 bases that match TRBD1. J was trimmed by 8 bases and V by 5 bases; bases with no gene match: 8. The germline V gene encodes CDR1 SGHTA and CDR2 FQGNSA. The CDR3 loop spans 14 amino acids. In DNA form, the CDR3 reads TGTGCCAGCAGCCCCGGGACAGGGGACGGGGGCTACACCTTC. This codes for CASSPGTGDGGYTF.